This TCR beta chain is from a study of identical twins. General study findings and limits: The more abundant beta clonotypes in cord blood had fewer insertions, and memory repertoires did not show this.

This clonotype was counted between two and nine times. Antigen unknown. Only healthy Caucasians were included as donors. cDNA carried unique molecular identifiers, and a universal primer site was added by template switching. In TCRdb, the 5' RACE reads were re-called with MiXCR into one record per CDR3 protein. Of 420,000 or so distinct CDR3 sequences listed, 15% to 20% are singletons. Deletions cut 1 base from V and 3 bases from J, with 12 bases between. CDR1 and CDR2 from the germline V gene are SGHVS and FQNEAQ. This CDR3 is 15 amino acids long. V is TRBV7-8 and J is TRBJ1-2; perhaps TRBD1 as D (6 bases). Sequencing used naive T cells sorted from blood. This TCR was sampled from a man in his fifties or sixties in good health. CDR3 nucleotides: TGTGCCAGCAGCTTAGACCCAGGGGTCTACTATGGCTACACCTTC. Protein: CASSLDPGVYYGYTF.